This T cell receptor (beta chain) appears in the sequencing data of a study of regulatory T cells in long-lasting Graves disease (TCRdb year 2021). For the study in its entirety: Persistent Graves' disease was defined as antithyroid drug treatment for over 5 years with persistently positive TSH receptor autoantibodies. Persistent Graves' disease patients in the clinical cohort had taken antithyroid drugs for 8 to 12 years on average. Peripheral blood TCR sequencing and RNA sequencing compared persistent Graves' disease patients with newly diagnosed Graves' disease patients. The study took place in China and was registered as a clinical trial. TCR sequencing covered approximately 13 persistent and around 20 newly diagnosed Graves' disease patients, 33 samples in total.

Remarks on this clonotype: What antigen it recognizes has not been identified. Base quality data are lacking; no much larger clone is found one base away.

Libraries were prepared through multiplex PCR. The run used an Illumina HiSeq 4000. TCR beta libraries were built with iRepertoire HTBI primers and Arm-PCR amplification of CDR3 regions. Gel purification was performed on PCR products prior to sequencing. From the authors' description of their analysis: Gene usage analysis of CDR3 amino acid clonotypes used the 62 TRBV and more than 13 TRBJ segments found across samples. Filtered high-quality paired reads were merged into contigs using COPE and FqMerger. BLAST was used to align contigs to IMGT TRBV, TRBD and TRBJ reference genes, with CDR3 defined following IMGT. Any clonotype with a frequency above 0.1% was classified as a highly expanded clone. Shannon entropy served as the measure of repertoire diversity, while the Gini coefficient captured V-J evenness. Public clonotypes were defined as clonotypes shared by more than one individual. Starting from the raw public reads, TCRdb applied fastp trimming at Q25, assembled clones with MiXCR and retained in-frame beta chains. Each record represents a unique CDR3 protein, reported with the most common genes and DNA among its rows. TCRdb, not the original authors, processed these V and J calls. In this sample the table shows fewer than 600,000 distinct CDR3 sequences, less than 25% of which occur a single time. The top ten constitute 10% to 15% of the sample.

Explained via the paper, the time point label denotes: persistent/refractory GD, antithyroid drugs over 5 years with positive TRAb. For both TCR sequencing and RNA sequencing, RNA was extracted from PBMCs in TRIzol. Graves' disease was diagnosed according to American Thyroid Association guidelines. The patients came from an endocrinology department in Xi'an, China. Each patient gave 7.5 to 10 milliliters of peripheral blood, collected in an EDTA anticoagulant tube. Ficoll Paque Plus density gradient separation was used to isolate PBMCs, and no further T cell sorting was performed. RNA quality was checked with an Agilent 2100 Bioanalyzer and agarose gel, and concentration with a NanoDrop 2000. Beyond this particular receptor, the publication reports: A larger number of public clonotypes was shared among persistent patients (under 3,000) than among newly diagnosed patients (over 850). Peripheral blood alone was examined, since thyroid tissue, which constituted the primary lesion, could not be accessed. Persistent Graves' disease patients showed lower TCR Shannon entropy and fewer highly expanded clones than newly diagnosed patients, suggesting clonal expansion. The authors noted that the small sample size was a limitation that may lower accuracy. Sequencing and analysis were restricted to the TCR beta chain.

The source was peripheral blood mononuclear cells (PBMCs), collected when the disease was refractory, from a patient treated with antithyroid drugs. The source is a female donor with Graves disease.

The DNA reads as follows: TGTGCCACCACCCCCGGGAGTTACGAGCAGTACTTC. Its protein product is CATTPGSYEQYF. The chain joins TRBV28 to TRBJ2-7, with TRBD2 perhaps the D gene, on 6 matching bases. The germline V gene yields MDHEN for CDR1 and SYDVKM for CDR2. The germline ends are 14 bases apart after V is trimmed by 10 bases and J by 4 bases. From the cysteine through the phenylalanine, the CDR3 covers 12 amino acids. Left in the record is the CDR3 DNA by itself, 36 bases read in frame from the first base.